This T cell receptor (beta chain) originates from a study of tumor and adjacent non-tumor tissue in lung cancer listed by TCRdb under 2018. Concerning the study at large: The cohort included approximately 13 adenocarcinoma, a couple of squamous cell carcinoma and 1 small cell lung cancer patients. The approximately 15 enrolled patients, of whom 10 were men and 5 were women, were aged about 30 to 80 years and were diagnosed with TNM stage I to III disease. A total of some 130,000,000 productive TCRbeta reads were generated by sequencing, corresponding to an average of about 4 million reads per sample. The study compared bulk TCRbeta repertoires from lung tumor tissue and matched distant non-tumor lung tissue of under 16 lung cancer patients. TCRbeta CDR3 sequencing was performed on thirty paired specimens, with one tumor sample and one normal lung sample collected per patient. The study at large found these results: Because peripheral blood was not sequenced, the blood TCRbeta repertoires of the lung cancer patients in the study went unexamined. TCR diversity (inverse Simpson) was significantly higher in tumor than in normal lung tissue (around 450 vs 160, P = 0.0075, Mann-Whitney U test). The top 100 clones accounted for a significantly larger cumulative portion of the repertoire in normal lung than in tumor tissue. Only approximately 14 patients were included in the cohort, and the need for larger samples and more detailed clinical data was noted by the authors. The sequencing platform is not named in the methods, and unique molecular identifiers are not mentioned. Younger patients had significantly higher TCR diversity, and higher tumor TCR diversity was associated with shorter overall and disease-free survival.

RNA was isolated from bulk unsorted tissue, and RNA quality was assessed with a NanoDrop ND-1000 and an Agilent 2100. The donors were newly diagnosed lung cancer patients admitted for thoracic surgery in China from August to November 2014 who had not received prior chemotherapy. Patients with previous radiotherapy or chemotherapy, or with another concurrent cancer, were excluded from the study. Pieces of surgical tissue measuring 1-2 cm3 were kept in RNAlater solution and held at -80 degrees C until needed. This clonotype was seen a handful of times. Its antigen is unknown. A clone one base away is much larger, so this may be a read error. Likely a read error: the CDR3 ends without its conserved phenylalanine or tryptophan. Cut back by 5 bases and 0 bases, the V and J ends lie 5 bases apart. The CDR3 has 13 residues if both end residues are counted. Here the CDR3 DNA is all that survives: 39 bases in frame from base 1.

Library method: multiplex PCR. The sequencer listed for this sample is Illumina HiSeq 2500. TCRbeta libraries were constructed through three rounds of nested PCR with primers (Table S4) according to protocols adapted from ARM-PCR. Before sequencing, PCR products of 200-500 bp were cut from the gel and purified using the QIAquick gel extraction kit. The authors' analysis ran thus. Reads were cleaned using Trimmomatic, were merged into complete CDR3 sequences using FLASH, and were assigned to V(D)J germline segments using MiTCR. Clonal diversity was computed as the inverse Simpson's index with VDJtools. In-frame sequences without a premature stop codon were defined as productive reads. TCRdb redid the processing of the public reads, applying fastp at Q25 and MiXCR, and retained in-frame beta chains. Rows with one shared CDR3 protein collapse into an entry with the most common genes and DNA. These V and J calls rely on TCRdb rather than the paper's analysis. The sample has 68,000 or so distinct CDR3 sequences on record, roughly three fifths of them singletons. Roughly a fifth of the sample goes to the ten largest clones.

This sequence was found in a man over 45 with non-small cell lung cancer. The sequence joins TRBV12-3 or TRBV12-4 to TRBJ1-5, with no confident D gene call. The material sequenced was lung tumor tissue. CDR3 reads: CASSPSSNQPQHL. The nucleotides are TGTGCCAGCAGTCCCAGTAGCAATCAGCCCCAGCATCTT.